These 3 T cell receptor beta chains came from one sample sequenced in a study of blood T cell repertoires in COVID-19. Sequencing used immunoSEQ multiplex PCR; TCRdb keeps in-frame clones, though not all of them. The repertoire holds a few hundred thousand clones, around four fifths seen once, with 5.2% in the top ten. The source material was peripheral blood. The receptors shown here come from a woman between 65 and 79 years old with COVID-19, enrolled during active disease.

V is TRBV11-3 and J is TRBJ1-3, with TRBD1 as a possible D gene (5 bases). The CDR3 has 18 amino acids. Between the trimmed V and J ends, which lost 1 base and 0 bases, there was a span of 16 bases. Germline assignment: CDR1 SGHNT and CDR2 YENEEA. DNA for the CDR3: TGTGCCAGCAGCTTAGGAGCGGCGGGACCCTACTCTGGAAACACCATATATTTT. It is translated as CASSLGAAGPYSGNTIYF.

CDR3 nucleotide sequence: TGTGCCAGCAGCCAACCGGACCGGGGAGACACCATATATTTT. It translates to CASSQPDRGDTIYF. The chain couples TRBV5-5 to TRBJ1-3; unclear D gene. The germline CDR1 and CDR2 sequences are SGHKS and YYEKEE (reference sequence). Trimming shortened V by 4 bases and J by 8 bases, and 16 bases separated the two germline ends. This CDR3 has 14 residues.

The J gene is TRBJ2-1, the V gene TRBV6-4; TRBD2 aligns across 8 bases. This CDR3 spans 19 amino acids. CDR1 and CDR2 from the germline V gene are MRHNA and SNTAGT. V gave up 7 bases and J gave up 0 bases; unmatched junction bases: 17. The CDR3 loop reads CASNTGTSRFESSYNEQFF. The CDR3 coding sequence is TGTGCCAGCAATACCGGGACTAGTAGGTTTGAAAGCTCCTACAATGAGCAGTTCTTC.